The clone carrying this T cell receptor (beta chain) has a handful of counts. The data are from a study of cytomegalovirus exposure and HLA in healthy donors. Germline loops: CDR1 MNHNY, CDR2 SVGAGI (reference sequence). V was cut by 4 bases and J by 1 base, with 10 bases left in between. CDR3 length: 14 residues. The primer mix had 60 Vbeta and 13 Jbeta primers. Generated by immunoSEQ multiplex PCR, the TCRdb table keeps only in-frame clones and is missing some. The sample yields under 200,000 clones, approximately 82% seen once. The sequenced sample was PBMCs. The origin of this receptor is a man aged 45 to 65 in good health and CMV-seropositive. V is TRBV6-6 and J is TRBJ2-5; D may be TRBD1 (6 bases). The CDR3 nucleotides read TGTGCCAGCAGTTCCGGACAGTCCCAAGAGACCCAGTACTTC. Amino acids: CASSSGQSQETQYF.